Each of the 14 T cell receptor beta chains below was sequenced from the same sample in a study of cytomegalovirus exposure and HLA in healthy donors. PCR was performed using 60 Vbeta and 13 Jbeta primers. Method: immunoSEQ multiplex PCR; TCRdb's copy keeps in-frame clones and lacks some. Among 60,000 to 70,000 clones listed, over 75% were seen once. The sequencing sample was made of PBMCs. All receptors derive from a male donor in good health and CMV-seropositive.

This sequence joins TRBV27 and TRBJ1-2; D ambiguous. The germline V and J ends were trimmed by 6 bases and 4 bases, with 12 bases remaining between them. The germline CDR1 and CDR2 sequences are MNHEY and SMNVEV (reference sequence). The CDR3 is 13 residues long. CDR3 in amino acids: CASRLSLSYGYTF. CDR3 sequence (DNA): TGTGCCAGCAGGTTAAGTTTGAGCTATGGCTACACCTTC.

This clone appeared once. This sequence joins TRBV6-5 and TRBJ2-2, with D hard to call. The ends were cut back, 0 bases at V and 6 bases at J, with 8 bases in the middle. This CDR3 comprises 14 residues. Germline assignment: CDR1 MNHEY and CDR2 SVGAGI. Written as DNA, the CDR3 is TGTGCCAGCAGTTACTCGCGCGGTTCCGGGGAGCTGTTTTTT. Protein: CASSYSRGSGELFF.

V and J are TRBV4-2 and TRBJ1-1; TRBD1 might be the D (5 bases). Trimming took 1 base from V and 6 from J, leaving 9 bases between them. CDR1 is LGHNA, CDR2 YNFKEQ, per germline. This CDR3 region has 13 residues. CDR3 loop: CASSQGGRAEAFF. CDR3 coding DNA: TGTGCCAGCAGCCAAGGGGGCCGAGCTGAAGCTTTCTTT.

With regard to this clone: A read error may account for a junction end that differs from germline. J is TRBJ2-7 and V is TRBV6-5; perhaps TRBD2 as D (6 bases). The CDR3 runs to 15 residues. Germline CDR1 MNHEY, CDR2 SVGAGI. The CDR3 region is CASSTTGEGVYERYF. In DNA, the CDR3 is TGTGCCAGCAGCACAACGGGGGAAGGGGTCTACGAGCGGTACTTC.

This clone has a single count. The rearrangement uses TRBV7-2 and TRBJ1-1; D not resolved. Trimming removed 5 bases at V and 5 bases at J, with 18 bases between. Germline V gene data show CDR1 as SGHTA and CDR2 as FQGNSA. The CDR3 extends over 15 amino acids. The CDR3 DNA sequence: TGTGCCAGCAGCCCAGCGGGGATGGCGAGGACTGAAGCTTTCTTT. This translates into CASSPAGMARTEAFF. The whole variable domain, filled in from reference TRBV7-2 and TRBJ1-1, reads GAGVSQSPSNKVTEKGKDVELRCDPISGHTALYWYRQSLGQGLEFLIYFQGNSAPDKSGLPSDRFSAERTGGSVSTLTIQRTQQEDSAVYLCASSPAGMARTEAFFGQGTRLTVV.

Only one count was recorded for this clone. CDR3 nucleotide sequence: TGCAGTGCTAGGTGGGGGGCTGAAGCTTTCTTT. Translating gives CSARWGAEAFF. The rearrangement links TRBV20-1 to TRBJ1-1; D might be TRBD1 (5 bases). V was clipped by 3 bases and J by 6 bases, with 8 bases between them. CDR3 size: 11 residues. Germline V gene lookup returns CDR1 DFQATT and CDR2 SNEGSKA (reference sequence).

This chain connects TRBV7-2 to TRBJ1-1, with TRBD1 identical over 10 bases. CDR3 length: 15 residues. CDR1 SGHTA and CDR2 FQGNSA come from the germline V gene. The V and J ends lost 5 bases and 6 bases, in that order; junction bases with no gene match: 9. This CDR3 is CASSPRQGAIAEAFF. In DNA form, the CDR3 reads TGTGCCAGCAGCCCACGACAGGGGGCTATCGCTGAAGCTTTCTTT. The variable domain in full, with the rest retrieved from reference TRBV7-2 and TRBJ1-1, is GAGVSQSPSNKVTEKGKDVELRCDPISGHTALYWYRQSLGQGLEFLIYFQGNSAPDKSGLPSDRFSAERTGGSVSTLTIQRTQQEDSAVYLCASSPRQGAIAEAFFGQGTRLTVV.

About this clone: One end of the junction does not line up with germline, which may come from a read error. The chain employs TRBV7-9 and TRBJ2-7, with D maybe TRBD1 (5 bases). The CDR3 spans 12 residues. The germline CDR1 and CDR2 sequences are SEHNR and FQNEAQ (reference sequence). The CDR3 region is CSSSFDSYEQYF. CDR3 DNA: TGTTCCAGCAGCTTCGACAGTTACGAGCAGTACTTC.

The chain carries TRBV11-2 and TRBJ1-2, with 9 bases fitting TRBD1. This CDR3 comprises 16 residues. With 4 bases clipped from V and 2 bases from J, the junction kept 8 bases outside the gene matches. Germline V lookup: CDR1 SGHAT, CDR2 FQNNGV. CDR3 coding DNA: TGTGCCAGCAGCTCATCCCCGACAGGGGGGAACTATGGCTACACCTTC. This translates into CASSSSPTGGNYGYTF. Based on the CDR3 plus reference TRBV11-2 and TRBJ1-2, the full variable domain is EAGVAQSPRYKIIEKRQSVAFWCNPISGHATLYWYQQILGQGPKLLIQFQNNGVVDDSQLPKDRFSAERLKGVDSTLKIQPAKLEDSAVYLCASSSSPTGGNYGYTFGSGTRLTVV.

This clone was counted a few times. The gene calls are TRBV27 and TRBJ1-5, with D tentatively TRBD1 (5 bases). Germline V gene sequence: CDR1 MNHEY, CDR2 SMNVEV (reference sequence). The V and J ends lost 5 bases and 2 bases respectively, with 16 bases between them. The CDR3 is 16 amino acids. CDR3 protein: CASSPKRGTGNQPQHF. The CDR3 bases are TGTGCCAGCAGTCCCAAGCGGGGGACGGGCAATCAGCCCCAGCATTTT.

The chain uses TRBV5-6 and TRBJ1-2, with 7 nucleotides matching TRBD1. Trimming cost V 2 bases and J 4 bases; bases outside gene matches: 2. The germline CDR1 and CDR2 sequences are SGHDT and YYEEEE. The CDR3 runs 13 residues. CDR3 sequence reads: CASSFQGVYGYTF. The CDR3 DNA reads TGTGCCAGCAGCTTTCAGGGGGTCTATGGCTACACCTTC.

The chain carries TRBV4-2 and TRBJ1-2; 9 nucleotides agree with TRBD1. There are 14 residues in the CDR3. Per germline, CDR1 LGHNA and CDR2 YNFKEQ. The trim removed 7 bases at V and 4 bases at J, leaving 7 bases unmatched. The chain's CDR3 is CASTITGGTYGYTF. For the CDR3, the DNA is TGTGCCAGCACCATAACAGGGGGCACCTATGGCTACACCTTC.

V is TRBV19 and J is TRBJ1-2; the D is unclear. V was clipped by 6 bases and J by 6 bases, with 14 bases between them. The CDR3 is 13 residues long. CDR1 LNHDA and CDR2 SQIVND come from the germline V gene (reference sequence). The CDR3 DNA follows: TGTGCCAGTAGCATTACCCCGGGTCATGGCTACACCTTC. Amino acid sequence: CASSITPGHGYTF.

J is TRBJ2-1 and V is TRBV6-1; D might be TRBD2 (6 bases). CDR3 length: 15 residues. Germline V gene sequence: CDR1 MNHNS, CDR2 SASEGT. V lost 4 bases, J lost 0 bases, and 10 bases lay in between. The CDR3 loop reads CASSGDGSSYNEQFF. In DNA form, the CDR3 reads TGTGCCAGCAGTGGCGACGGGAGCTCCTACAATGAGCAGTTCTTC.